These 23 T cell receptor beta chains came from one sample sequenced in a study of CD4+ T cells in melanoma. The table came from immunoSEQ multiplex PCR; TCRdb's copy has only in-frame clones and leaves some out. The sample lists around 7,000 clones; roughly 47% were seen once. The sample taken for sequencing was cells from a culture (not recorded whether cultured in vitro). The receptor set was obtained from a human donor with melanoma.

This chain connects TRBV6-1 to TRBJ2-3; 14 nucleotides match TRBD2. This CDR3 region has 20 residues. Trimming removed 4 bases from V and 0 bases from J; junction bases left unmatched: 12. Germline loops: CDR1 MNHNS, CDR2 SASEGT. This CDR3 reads CASSGTPGLAGARSTDTQYF. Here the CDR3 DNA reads TGTGCCAGCAGTGGTACACCGGGACTAGCGGGGGCCAGGAGCACAGATACGCAGTATTTT.

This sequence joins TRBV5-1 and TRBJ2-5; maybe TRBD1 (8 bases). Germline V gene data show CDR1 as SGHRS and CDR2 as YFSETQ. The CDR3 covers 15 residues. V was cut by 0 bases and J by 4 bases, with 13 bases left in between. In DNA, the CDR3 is TGCGCCAGCAGCTTGGCTAACAGGGGGGGAGAGACCCAGTACTTC. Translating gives CASSLANRGGETQYF. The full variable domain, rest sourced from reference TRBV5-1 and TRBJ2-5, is KAGVTQTPRYLIKTRGQQVTLSCSPISGHRSVSWYQQTPGQGLQFLFEYFSETQRNKGNFPGRFSGRQFSNSRSEMNVSTLELGDSALYLCASSLANRGGETQYFGPGTRLLVL.

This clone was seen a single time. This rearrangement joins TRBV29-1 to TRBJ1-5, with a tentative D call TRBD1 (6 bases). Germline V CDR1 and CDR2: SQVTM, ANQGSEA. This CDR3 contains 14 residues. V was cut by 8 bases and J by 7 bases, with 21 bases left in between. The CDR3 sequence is CSPRLGGSRQPQHF. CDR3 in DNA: TGCAGCCCTCGTTTAGGGGGGAGCCGGCAGCCCCAGCATTTT.

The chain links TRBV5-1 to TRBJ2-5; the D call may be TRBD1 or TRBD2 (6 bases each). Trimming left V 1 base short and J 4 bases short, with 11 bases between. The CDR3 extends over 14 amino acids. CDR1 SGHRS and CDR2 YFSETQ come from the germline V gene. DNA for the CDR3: TGCGCCAGCAGCTTGTTGGAGGGGGGAGAGACCCAGTACTTC. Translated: CASSLLEGGETQYF.

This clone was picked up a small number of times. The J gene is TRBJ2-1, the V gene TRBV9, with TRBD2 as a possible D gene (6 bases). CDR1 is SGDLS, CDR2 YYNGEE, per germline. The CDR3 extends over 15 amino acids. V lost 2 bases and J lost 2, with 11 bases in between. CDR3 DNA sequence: TGTGCCAGCAGCGTTAGCGGAAATCCCTACAATGAGCAGTTCTTC. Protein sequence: CASSVSGNPYNEQFF.

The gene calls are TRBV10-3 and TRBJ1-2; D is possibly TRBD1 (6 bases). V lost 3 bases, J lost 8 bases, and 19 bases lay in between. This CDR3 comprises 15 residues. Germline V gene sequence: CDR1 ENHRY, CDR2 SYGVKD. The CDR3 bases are TGTGCCATCAGTGATACAGGGATAGGAGCGGAAGGCTACACCTTC. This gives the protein CAISDTGIGAEGYTF.

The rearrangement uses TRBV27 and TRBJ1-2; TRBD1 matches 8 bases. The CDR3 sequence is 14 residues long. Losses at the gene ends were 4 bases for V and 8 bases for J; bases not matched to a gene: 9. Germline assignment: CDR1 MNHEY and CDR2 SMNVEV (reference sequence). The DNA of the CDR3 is TGTGCCAGCAGTTCCTCCGGGACAGGCTCCGGCTACACCTTC. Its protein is CASSSSGTGSGYTF.

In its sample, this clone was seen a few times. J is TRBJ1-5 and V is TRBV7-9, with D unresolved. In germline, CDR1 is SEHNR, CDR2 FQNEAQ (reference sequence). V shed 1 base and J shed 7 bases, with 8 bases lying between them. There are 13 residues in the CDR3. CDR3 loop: CASSLGVNQPQHF. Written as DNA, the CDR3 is TGTGCCAGCAGCTTAGGGGTGAACCAGCCCCAGCATTTT.

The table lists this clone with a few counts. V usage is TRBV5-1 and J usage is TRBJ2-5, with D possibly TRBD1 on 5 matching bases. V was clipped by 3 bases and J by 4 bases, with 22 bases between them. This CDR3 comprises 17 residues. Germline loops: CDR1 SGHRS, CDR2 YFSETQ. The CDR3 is CASSSQILGQGGETQYF. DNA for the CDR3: TGCGCCAGCAGCTCCCAAATTTTAGGGCAGGGCGGAGAGACCCAGTACTTC.

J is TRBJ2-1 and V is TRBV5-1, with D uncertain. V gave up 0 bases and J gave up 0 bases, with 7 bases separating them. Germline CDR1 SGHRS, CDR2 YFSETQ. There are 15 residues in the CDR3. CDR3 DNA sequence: TGCGCCAGCAGCTTGGAGGGAAGCTCCTACAATGAGCAGTTCTTC. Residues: CASSLEGSSYNEQFF.

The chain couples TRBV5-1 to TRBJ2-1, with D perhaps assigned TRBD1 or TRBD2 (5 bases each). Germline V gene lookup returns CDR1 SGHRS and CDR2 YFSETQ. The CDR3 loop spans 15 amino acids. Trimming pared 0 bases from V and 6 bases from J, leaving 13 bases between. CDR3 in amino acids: CASSLEGPASNEQFF. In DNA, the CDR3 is TGCGCCAGCAGCTTGGAGGGACCAGCCAGCAATGAGCAGTTCTTC.

This CDR3 reads CASSLEPLHGYTF. The CDR3, as DNA: TGTGCCAGCAGCTTAGAGCCGTTACATGGCTACACCTTC. The chain joins TRBV7-2 to TRBJ1-2, with D uncertain. CDR1 is SGHTA, CDR2 FQGNSA, per germline. The V and J ends lost 1 base and 6 bases respectively, with 9 bases between them. This CDR3 region has 13 residues.

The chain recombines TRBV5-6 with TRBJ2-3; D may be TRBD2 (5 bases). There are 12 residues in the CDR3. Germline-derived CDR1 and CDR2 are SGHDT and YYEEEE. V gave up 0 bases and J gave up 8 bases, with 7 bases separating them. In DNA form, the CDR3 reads TGTGCCAGCAGCTTGGCCCGGGGTACGCAGTATTTT. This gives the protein CASSLARGTQYF.

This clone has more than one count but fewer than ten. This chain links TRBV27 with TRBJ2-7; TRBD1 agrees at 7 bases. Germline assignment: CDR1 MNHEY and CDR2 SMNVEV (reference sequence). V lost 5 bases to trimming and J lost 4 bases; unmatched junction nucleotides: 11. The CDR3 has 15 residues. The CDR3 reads CASSPSYRGYYEQYF. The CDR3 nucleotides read TGTGCCAGCAGTCCAAGTTACAGGGGATATTACGAGCAGTACTTC.

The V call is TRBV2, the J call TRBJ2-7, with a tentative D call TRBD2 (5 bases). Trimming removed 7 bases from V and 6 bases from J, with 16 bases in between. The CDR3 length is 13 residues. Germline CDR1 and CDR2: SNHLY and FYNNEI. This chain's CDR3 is CASIEGRISEQYF. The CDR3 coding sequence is TGTGCCAGCATTGAGGGTAGAATTTCCGAGCAGTACTTC.

Written as DNA, the CDR3 is TGCAGCGTTGCCCGGACAGGGGACACCGGGGAGCTGTTTTTT. Translating it yields CSVARTGDTGELFF. J is TRBJ2-2 and V is TRBV29-1, with 9 bases aligning to TRBD1. V shed 4 bases and J 3 bases; nucleotides not matched to a gene: 3. The CDR3 is made up of 14 amino acids. CDR1 is SQVTM, CDR2 ANQGSEA, per germline.

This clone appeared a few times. CDR3 residues: CASSLRRASNSGGFHF. CDR3 bases: TGTGCCAGCAGTCTCCGTCGAGCCTCTAATTCGGGCGGCTTCCACTTT. The chain joins TRBV27 to TRBJ1-6; no clear D. The germline V and J ends were trimmed by 5 bases and 17 bases, with 28 bases remaining between them. Per germline, CDR1 MNHEY and CDR2 SMNVEV (reference sequence). The CDR3 consists of 16 residues.

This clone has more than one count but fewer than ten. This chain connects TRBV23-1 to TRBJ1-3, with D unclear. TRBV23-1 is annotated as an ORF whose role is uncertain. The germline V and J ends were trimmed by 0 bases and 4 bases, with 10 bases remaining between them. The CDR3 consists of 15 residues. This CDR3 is CASSQSGGRGNTIYF. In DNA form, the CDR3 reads TGCGCCAGCAGTCAATCGGGCGGGAGAGGAAACACCATATATTTT.

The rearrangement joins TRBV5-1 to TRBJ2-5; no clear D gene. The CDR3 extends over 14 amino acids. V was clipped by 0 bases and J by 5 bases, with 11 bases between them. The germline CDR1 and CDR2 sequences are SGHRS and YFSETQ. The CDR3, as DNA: TGCGCCAGCAGCTTGGAGCCTTCCCGGGAGACCCAGTACTTC. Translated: CASSLEPSRETQYF.

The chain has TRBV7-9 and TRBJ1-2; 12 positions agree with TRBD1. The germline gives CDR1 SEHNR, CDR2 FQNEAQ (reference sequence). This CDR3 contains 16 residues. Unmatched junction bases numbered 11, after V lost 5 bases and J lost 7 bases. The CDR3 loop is CASSPPGQGAGGGYTF. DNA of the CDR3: TGTGCCAGCAGCCCGCCGGGACAGGGGGCTGGGGGTGGCTACACCTTC.

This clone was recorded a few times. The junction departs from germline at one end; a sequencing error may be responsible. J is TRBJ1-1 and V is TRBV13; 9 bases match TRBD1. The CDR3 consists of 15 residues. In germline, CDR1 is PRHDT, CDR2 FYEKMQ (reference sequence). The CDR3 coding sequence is TGTGCCAGCAGCGTAGGGACAGGGAAACACACTGAAGCTTTCTTT. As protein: CASSVGTGKHTEAFF.

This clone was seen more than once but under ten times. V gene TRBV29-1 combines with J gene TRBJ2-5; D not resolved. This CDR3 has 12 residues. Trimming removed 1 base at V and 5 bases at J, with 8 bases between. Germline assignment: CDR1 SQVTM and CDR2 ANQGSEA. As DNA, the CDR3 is TGCAGCGTTGAAGCACAGACGGAGACCCAGTACTTC. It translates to CSVEAQTETQYF.

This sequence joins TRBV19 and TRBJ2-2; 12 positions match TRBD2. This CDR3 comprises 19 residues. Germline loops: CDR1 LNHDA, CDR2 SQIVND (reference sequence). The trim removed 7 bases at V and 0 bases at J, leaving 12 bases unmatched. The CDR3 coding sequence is TGTGCCAGTAAGAAACCCCGGCTAGCGGGGGGGACGAACACCGGGGAGCTGTTTTTT. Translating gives CASKKPRLAGGTNTGELFF. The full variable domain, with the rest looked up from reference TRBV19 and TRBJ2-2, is DGGITQSPKYLFRKEGQNVTLSCEQNLNHDAMYWYRQDPGQGLRLIYYSQIVNDFQKGDIAEGYSVSREKKESFPLTVTSAQKNPTAFYLCASKKPRLAGGTNTGELFFGEGSRLTVL.